The 26 T cell receptor beta chains in this list originate from one sample, sequenced in a study of blood T cell repertoires in COVID-19. Sequencing used immunoSEQ multiplex PCR; TCRdb keeps in-frame clones, though not all of them. The sample has about 260,000 clones, 70% to 90% seen once; the top ten hold more than 4.5%. Sequencing input: peripheral blood. Every receptor here comes from a woman aged 60 to 75 with COVID-19, enrolled during active disease.

The chain couples TRBV19 to TRBJ1-2; 7 bases agree with TRBD1. CDR1 and CDR2 (germline): LNHDA, SQIVND (reference sequence). With V trimmed by 5 bases and J by 4 bases, 7 bases remained unmatched. The CDR3 spans 14 residues. The CDR3 bases are TGTGCCAGTAGTGTCGGGACAGAGCGCTATGGCTACACCTTC. Its protein is CASSVGTERYGYTF. The full variable domain, with the rest looked up from reference TRBV19 and TRBJ1-2, is DGGITQSPKYLFRKEGQNVTLSCEQNLNHDAMYWYRQDPGQGLRLIYYSQIVNDFQKGDIAEGYSVSREKKESFPLTVTSAQKNPTAFYLCASSVGTERYGYTFGSGTRLTVV.

The rearrangement joins TRBV3-1 (or the pseudogene TRBV3-2) to TRBJ2-1, with 7 nucleotides matching TRBD1. This CDR3 region has 16 residues. V lost 4 bases to trimming and J lost 6 bases; unmatched junction nucleotides: 12. CDR1 and CDR2 from the germline V gene are LGHDT and YNNKEL (reference sequence). The CDR3 DNA reads TGTGCCAGCAGCCCCCTGACAGGGAGAGGGGTCAATGAGCAGTTCTTC. Translated: CASSPLTGRGVNEQFF.

V gene TRBV6-5 combines with J gene TRBJ2-6; D is undetermined. Germline V CDR1 and CDR2: MNHEY, SVGAGI. V lost 6 bases to trimming and J lost 1 base, with 4 bases between them. This CDR3 has 13 residues. As DNA, the CDR3 is TGTGCCAGCAGACTATCTGGGGCCAACGTCCTGACTTTC. Translating gives CASRLSGANVLTF.

The chain links TRBV7-3 to TRBJ2-2; TRBD2 aligns across 8 bases. The CDR3 totals 16 residues. Germline CDR1 and CDR2: SGHTA and FQGTGA. With 0 bases clipped from V and 4 bases from J, the junction kept 4 bases outside the gene matches. The chain's CDR3 is CASSLTAGGPTGELFF. CDR3 DNA sequence: TGTGCCAGCAGCTTAACGGCGGGGGGTCCCACCGGGGAGCTGTTTTTT.

The chain combines TRBV21-1 with TRBJ2-1; TRBD2, the table's D call, was not compared with the DNA. TRBV21-1 is an annotated pseudogene. The CDR3 spans 17 residues. CDR3 region: CASSKGLRLSSYNEQFF. DNA of the CDR3: TGTGCCAGCAGCAAAGGTCTGCGGCTTTCCTCCTACAATGAGCAGTTCTTC.

The rearrangement links TRBV9 to TRBJ2-2; TRBD2 might be the D (5 bases). Germline CDR1 is SGDLS and CDR2 is YYNGEE. This CDR3 spans 12 amino acids. The V end was cut by 4 bases, the J end by 6 bases, with 7 bases between. The CDR3 reads CASSQLAGELFF. The CDR3 nucleotides read TGTGCCAGCAGCCAACTAGCCGGGGAGCTGTTTTTT.

The genes are TRBV15 and TRBJ1-2; the match to TRBD1 covers 10 bases. CDR1 is LNHNV, CDR2 YYDKDF, per germline (reference sequence). The CDR3 covers 16 residues. The junction had 6 bases not matched to a gene; V was cut back by 3 bases and J by 2 bases. This chain's CDR3 is CATSRGTGAGNYGYTF. For the CDR3, the DNA is TGTGCCACCAGCAGGGGGACAGGGGCGGGAAACTATGGCTACACCTTC. Looking up the rest from reference TRBV15 and TRBJ1-2 gives the full variable domain: DAMVIQNPRYQVTQFGKPVTLSCSQTLNHNVMYWYQQKSSQAPKLLFHYYDKDFNNEADTPDNFQSRRPNTSFCFLDIRSPGLGDTAMYLCATSRGTGAGNYGYTFGSGTRLTVV.

The chain has TRBV18 and TRBJ2-1; 7 nucleotides match TRBD2. V lost 0 bases and J lost 3; bases outside the gene matches: 5. CDR1 is KGHSH and CDR2 is LQKENI in the germline V gene. The CDR3 runs to 16 residues. The CDR3 sequence is CASSPPALAVYNEQFF. In nucleotides, the CDR3 is TGTGCCAGCTCACCACCGGCCCTAGCGGTCTACAATGAGCAGTTCTTC.

The chain combines TRBV30 with TRBJ1-1; tentative D call: TRBD1 (5 bases). From germline, CDR1 is GTSNPN and CDR2 SVGIG (reference sequence). With 2 bases removed from V and 0 bases from J, the gap between germline ends came to 13 bases. The CDR3 is 15 amino acids. The chain's CDR3 is CAWSPIQTVNTEAFF. DNA of the CDR3: TGTGCCTGGAGTCCCATCCAGACAGTGAACACTGAAGCTTTCTTT. Full variable domain (missing parts from reference TRBV30 and TRBJ1-1): SQTIHQWPATLVQPVGSPLSLECTVEGTSNPNLYWYRQAAGRGLQLLFYSVGIGQISSEVPQNLSASRPQDRQFILSSKKLLLSDSGFYLCAWSPIQTVNTEAFFGQGTRLTVV.

The gene calls are TRBV28 and TRBJ1-1; 11 bases align to TRBD1. The germline CDR1 and CDR2 sequences are MDHEN and SYDVKM. The length of the CDR3 is 14 residues. J gave up 3 bases and V 9 bases, and 6 bases lay outside the gene matches. CDR3: CASGPDRGHTEAFF. The CDR3 nucleotides are TGTGCCAGTGGTCCGGACAGGGGGCACACTGAAGCTTTCTTT.

The chain combines TRBV19 with TRBJ1-5, with TRBD1 as a possible D gene (6 bases). This CDR3 has 16 residues. Germline CDR1 and CDR2: LNHDA and SQIVND (reference sequence). The ends were cut back, 3 bases at V and 10 bases at J, with 22 bases in the middle. The CDR3 sequence is CASSIRWTEDISPQHF. In DNA, the CDR3 is TGTGCCAGTAGTATTCGATGGACAGAAGATATCAGCCCCCAGCATTTT.

In this sample, this clone turned up a few times. This chain joins TRBV4-1 and TRBJ2-7, with 9 bases lining up with TRBD1. The CDR3 loop spans 16 amino acids. In germline, CDR1 is MGHRA, CDR2 YSYEKL. With V trimmed by 3 bases and J by 2 bases, 8 bases remained unmatched. The CDR3 sequence is CASSQDRDRATYEQYF. The CDR3 DNA reads as TGCGCCAGCAGCCAGGACCGGGACAGGGCTACCTACGAGCAGTACTTC.

This clone was seen more than once but under ten times. The chain couples TRBV14 to TRBJ1-1, with 7 bases matching TRBD1. Germline-derived CDR1 and CDR2 are SGHDN and FVKESK. The CDR3 length is 13 residues. J lost 9 bases, V lost 2 bases, and 6 bases had no gene match. The CDR3 DNA follows: TGTGCCAGCAGCCAACTAAGGGACAGAAAAGCTTTCTTT. Amino acids: CASSQLRDRKAFF.

The CDR3 sequence is CASNPTTGGYEQYF. CDR3 nucleotides: TGCGCCAGCAACCCTACAACGGGGGGTTACGAGCAGTACTTC. The chain recombines TRBV5-1 with TRBJ2-7; 7 bases align to TRBD2. Unmatched junction bases numbered 10, after V lost 6 bases and J lost 4 bases. CDR1 SGHRS and CDR2 YFSETQ come from the germline V gene. CDR3 length: 14 amino acids.

The rearrangement joins TRBV27 to TRBJ2-1; 7 nucleotides align to TRBD2. Trimming took 6 bases from V and 9 from J; bases not matched to a gene: 14. CDR3 length equals 15 residues. Germline assignment: CDR1 MNHEY and CDR2 SMNVEV (reference sequence). The CDR3 sequence is CASRPLAMLVGEQFF. Written as DNA, the CDR3 is TGTGCCAGCAGGCCACTAGCGATGCTCGTTGGTGAGCAGTTCTTC.

V gene TRBV6-2 or TRBV6-3 combines with J gene TRBJ2-3; TRBD1 agrees at 9 bases. The V segment lost 2 bases and the J segment 1 base; nucleotides outside the gene matches: 4. Germline-derived CDR1 and CDR2 are MNHEY and SVGEGT. This CDR3 spans 16 amino acids. The CDR3 sequence is CASSYRTGERTDTQYF. DNA of the CDR3: TGTGCCAGCAGTTACCGGACAGGGGAGCGCACAGATACGCAGTATTTT.

The chain uses TRBV29-1 and TRBJ2-1; 7 bases are a match to TRBD2. Unmatched junction bases numbered 15, after V lost 7 bases and J lost 9 bases. CDR3 length equals 14 residues. Germline V gene lookup returns CDR1 SQVTM and CDR2 ANQGSEA. CDR3 nucleotide sequence: TGCAGCGCGGGCCATAGCGGGCTTGGGCGTGAGCAGTTCTTC. Its protein product is CSAGHSGLGREQFF.

CDR3 protein: CATSAGGGTGELFF. For the CDR3, the DNA is TGTGCCACCAGTGCTGGGGGGGGCACCGGGGAGCTGTTTTTT. The V call is TRBV24-1, the J call TRBJ2-2; 7 bases line up with TRBD2. J was trimmed by 4 bases and V by 5 bases; bases with no gene match: 3. The CDR3 is 14 residues long. Germline CDR1 and CDR2: KGHDR and SFDVKD.

The CDR3 region is CASSPSLGASPLHF. The CDR3 bases are TGTGCCAGCAGCCCGTCACTGGGGGCTTCACCCCTCCACTTT. V is TRBV9 and J is TRBJ1-6; perhaps TRBD1 as D (6 bases). The CDR3 totals 14 residues. V dropped 4 bases and J dropped 9 bases, with 14 bases sitting between them. Germline CDR1 SGDLS, CDR2 YYNGEE.

This chain joins TRBV9 and TRBJ1-1; no firm D call. The germline gives CDR1 SGDLS, CDR2 YYNGEE. The CDR3 extends over 14 amino acids. Deletions cut 0 bases from V and 2 bases from J, with 8 bases between. CDR3 nucleotides: TGTGCCAGCAGCGTAGCGAGCTTAAACACTGAAGCTTTCTTT. Encoded protein: CASSVASLNTEAFF.

The V call is TRBV10-3, the J call TRBJ2-7; D may be TRBD1 (5 bases). Germline loops: CDR1 ENHRY, CDR2 SYGVKD. Trimming took 6 bases from V and 0 from J, leaving 24 bases between them. The CDR3 is 18 residues long. CDR3 protein: CAISPIPARARGSYEQYF. CDR3 nucleotides: TGTGCCATCAGCCCGATTCCCGCCAGGGCAAGAGGCTCCTACGAGCAGTACTTC.

The rearrangement joins TRBV19 to TRBJ2-5; 7 positions agree with TRBD1. With 6 bases clipped from V and 1 base from J, the junction kept 5 bases outside the gene matches. The length of the CDR3 is 14 residues. Germline CDR1 LNHDA, CDR2 SQIVND (reference sequence). Here the CDR3 reads CASSRGDSQETQYF. The CDR3 nucleotides read TGTGCCAGTAGCAGAGGGGACAGCCAAGAGACCCAGTACTTC.

The CDR3 nucleotides are TGTGCCAGCAGTGATCTAGAACGTGGGGAGCAGTTCTTC. This gives the protein CASSDLERGEQFF. The J gene is TRBJ2-1, the V gene TRBV2; no definite D call. Germline V gene data show CDR1 as SNHLY and CDR2 as FYNNEI. The V and J ends lost 3 bases and 10 bases respectively, with 13 bases between them. The CDR3 runs 13 residues.

Here the CDR3 reads CSVFQVGYTF. The CDR3 DNA follows: TGCAGCGTTTTTCAGGTCGGCTACACCTTC. The genes are TRBV29-1 and TRBJ1-2; D gene ambiguous. The germline gives CDR1 SQVTM, CDR2 ANQGSEA. CDR3 length: 10 residues. V shed 5 bases and J shed 8 bases, with 9 bases lying between them.

The rearrangement joins TRBV11-3 to TRBJ2-3, with D unresolved. Germline-derived CDR1 and CDR2 are SGHNT and YENEEA. The CDR3 totals 13 residues. Trimming removed 1 base from V and 4 bases from J, with 6 bases in between. The CDR3 sequence is CASSLGPPDTQYF. The DNA of the CDR3 is TGTGCCAGCAGCTTAGGGCCGCCAGATACGCAGTATTTT.

This clone was detected only a few times. The chain recombines TRBV5-1 with TRBJ1-4; tentative D call: TRBD1 (5 bases). The V and J ends lost 4 bases and 4 bases respectively, with 20 bases between them. Germline V CDR1 and CDR2: SGHRS, YFSETQ. CDR3 length: 17 amino acids. In DNA form, the CDR3 reads TGCGCCAGCAGCAAAAATCGACCCGGGGGGAGTAATGAAAAACTGTTTTTT. Translated, it gives CASSKNRPGGSNEKLFF.